This TCR beta chain was identified in a study of blood T cell repertoires in COVID-19. About the study: COVID-19 samples from acute and convalescent phases originated in the United States, Italy and Spain.

Original processing notes: Quantification of nucleated cells was approximated via reference gene primer amplification. Some clones are missing from TCRdb's copy, which holds only in-frame ones; the method was immunoSEQ multiplex PCR. Clone size and V and J calls were adopted from that table, with D and trimming inferred from the DNA. The table includes about 360,000 clones, approximately 86% detected once. Germline V gives CDR1 MNHEY, CDR2 SVGAGI. This CDR3 is built from 15 residues. The V end lost 7 bases, the J end lost 4 bases, and 14 bases lay between the germline ends. This clone was found once. While infection was still active, Seattle patients were enrolled and then followed longitudinally.

The chain combines TRBV6-5 with TRBJ1-6, with a tentative D call TRBD1 (5 bases). The clonotype comes from an older woman with COVID-19, enrolled during active disease. The specimen was peripheral blood. CDR3 residues: CASIGQGVYNSPLHF. The CDR3 coding sequence is TGTGCCAGCATCGGGCAGGGTGTTTATAATTCACCCCTCCACTTT.